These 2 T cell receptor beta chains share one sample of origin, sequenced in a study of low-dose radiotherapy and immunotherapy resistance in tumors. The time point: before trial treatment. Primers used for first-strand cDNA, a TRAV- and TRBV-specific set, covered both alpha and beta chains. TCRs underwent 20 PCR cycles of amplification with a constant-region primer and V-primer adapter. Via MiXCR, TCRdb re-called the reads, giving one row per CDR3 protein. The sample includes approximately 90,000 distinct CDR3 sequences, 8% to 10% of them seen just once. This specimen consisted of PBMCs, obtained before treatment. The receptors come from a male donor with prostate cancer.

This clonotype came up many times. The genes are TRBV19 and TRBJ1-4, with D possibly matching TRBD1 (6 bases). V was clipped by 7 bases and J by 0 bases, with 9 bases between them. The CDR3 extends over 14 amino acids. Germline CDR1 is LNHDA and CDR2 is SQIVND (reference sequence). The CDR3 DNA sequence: TGTGCCAGTACCGGACAGACAACTAATGAAAAACTGTTTTTT. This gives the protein CASTGQTTNEKLFF.

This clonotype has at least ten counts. The CDR3 DNA is TGTGCCAGCAGTCTACAGGGGGGTGACACTGAAGCTTTCTTT. It yields the protein CASSLQGGDTEAFF. V gene TRBV12-3 or TRBV12-4 combines with J gene TRBJ1-1, with 8 bases matching TRBD1. Trimming took 5 bases from V and 3 from J; bases not matched to a gene: 5. This CDR3 is 14 amino acids long.